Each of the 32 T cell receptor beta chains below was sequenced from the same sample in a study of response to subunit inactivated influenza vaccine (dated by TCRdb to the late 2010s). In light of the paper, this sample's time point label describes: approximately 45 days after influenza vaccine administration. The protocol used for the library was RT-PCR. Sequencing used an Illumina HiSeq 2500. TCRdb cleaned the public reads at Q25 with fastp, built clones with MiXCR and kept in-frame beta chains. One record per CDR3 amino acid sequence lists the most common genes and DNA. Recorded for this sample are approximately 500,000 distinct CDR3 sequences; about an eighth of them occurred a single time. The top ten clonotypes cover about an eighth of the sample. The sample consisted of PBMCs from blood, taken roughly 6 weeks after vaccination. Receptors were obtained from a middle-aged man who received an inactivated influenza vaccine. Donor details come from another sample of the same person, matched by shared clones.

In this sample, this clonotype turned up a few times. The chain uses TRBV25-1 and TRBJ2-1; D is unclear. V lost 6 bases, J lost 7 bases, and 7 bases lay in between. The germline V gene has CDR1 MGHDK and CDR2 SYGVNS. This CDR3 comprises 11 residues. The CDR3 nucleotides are TGTGCCAGCAGCTCCGCAAATGAGCAGTTCTTC. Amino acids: CASSSANEQFF.

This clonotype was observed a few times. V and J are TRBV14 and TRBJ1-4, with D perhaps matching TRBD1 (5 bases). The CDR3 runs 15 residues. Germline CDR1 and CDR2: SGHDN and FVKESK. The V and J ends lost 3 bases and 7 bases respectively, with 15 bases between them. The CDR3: CASSHPGLLVEKLFF. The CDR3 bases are TGTGCCAGCAGCCATCCGGGACTGCTAGTTGAAAAACTGTTTTTT. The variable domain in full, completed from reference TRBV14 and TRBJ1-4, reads EAGVTQFPSHSVIEKGQTVTLRCDPISGHDNLYWYRRVMGKEIKFLLHFVKESKQDESGMPNNRFLAERTGGTYSTLKVQPAELEDSGVYFCASSHPGLLVEKLFFGSGTQLSVL.

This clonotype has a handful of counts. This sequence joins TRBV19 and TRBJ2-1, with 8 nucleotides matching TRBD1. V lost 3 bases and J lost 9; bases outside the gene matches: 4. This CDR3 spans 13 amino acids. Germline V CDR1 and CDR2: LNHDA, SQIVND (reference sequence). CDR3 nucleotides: TGTGCCAGTAGTATGACAGGGGTCGTTGAGCAGTTCTTC. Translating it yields CASSMTGVVEQFF.

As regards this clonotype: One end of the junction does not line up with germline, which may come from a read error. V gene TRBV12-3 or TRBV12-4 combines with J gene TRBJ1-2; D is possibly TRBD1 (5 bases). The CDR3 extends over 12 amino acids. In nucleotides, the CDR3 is TGTGCCAGCAGTCGGGATACTAGGACACACTCCTTC. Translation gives CASSRDTRTHSF.

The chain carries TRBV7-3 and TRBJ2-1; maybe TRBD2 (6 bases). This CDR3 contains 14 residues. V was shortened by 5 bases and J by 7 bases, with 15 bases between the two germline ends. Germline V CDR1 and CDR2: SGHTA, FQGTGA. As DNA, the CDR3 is TGTGCCAGCAGCCCAGGCGGGGCCGAGAATGAGCAGTTCTTC. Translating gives CASSPGGAENEQFF.

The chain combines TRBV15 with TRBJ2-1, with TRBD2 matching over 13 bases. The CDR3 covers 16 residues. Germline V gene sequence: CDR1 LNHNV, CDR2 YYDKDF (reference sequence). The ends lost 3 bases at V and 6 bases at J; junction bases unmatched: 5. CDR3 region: CATSRGGLAGFNEQFF. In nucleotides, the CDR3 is TGTGCCACCAGCAGGGGGGGACTAGCGGGATTCAATGAGCAGTTCTTC.

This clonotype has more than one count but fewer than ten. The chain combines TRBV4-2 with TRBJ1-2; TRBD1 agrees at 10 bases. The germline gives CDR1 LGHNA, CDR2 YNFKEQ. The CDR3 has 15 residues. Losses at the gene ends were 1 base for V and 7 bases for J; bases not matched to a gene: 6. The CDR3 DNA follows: TGTGCCAGCAGCCAAGTGGAGGGGACAGGGGTTGGCTACACCTTC. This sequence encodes CASSQVEGTGVGYTF.

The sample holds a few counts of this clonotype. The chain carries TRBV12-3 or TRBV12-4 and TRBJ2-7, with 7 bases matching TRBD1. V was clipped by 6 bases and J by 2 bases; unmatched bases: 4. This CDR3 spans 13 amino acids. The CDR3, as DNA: TGTGCCAGCAGACCGGGACAGACCTACGAGCAGTACTTC. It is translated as CASRPGQTYEQYF.

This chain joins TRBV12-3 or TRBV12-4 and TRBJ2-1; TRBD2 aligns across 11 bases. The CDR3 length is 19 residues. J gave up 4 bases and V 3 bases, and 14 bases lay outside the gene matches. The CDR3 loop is CASSLGGKTTSGGYNEQFF. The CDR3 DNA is TGTGCCAGCAGTTTGGGGGGAAAGACAACTAGCGGGGGATACAATGAGCAGTTCTTC.

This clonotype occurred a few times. CDR3: CASSYPGGSSYNEQFF. Here the CDR3 DNA reads TGTGCCAGCAGTTACCCCGGGGGGAGCTCCTACAATGAGCAGTTCTTC. J is TRBJ2-1 and V is TRBV6-2 or TRBV6-3; 7 bases are shared with TRBD2. Germline assignment: CDR1 MNHEY and CDR2 SVGEGT. V lost 2 bases and J lost 0; bases outside the gene matches: 4. The CDR3 runs to 16 residues.

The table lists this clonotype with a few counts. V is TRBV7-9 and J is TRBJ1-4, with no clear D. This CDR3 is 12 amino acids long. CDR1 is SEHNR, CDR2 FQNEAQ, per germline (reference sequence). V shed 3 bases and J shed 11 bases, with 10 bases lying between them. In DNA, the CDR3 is TGTGCCAGCAGCTTGGAGGCGGGTAAACTGTTTTTT. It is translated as CASSLEAGKLFF. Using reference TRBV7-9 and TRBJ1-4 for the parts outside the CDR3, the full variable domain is DTGVSQNPRHKITKRGQNVTFRCDPISEHNRLYWYRQTLGQGPEFLTYFQNEAQLEKSRLLSDRFSAERPKGSFSTLEIQRTEQGDSAMYLCASSLEAGKLFFGSGTQLSVL.

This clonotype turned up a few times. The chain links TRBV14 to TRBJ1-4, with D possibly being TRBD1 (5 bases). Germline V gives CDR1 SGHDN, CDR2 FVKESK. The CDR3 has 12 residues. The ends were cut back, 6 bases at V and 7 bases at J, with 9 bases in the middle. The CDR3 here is CASRGHFEKLFF. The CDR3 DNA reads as TGTGCCAGCAGAGGACATTTTGAAAAACTGTTTTTT.

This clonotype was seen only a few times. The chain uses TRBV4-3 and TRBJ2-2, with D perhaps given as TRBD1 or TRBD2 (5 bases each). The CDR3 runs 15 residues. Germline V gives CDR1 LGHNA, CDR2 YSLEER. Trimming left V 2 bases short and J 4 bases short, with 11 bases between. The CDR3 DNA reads TGCGCCAGCAGCCAACGTGGGGGTGGCACCGGGGAGCTGTTTTTT. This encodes CASSQRGGGTGELFF.

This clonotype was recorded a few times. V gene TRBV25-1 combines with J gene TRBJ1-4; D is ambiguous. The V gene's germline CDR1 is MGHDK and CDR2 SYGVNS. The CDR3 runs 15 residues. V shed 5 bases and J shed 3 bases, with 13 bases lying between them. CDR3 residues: CASSPESVPNEKLFF. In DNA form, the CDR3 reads TGTGCCAGCAGTCCCGAGAGCGTTCCTAATGAAAAACTGTTTTTT.

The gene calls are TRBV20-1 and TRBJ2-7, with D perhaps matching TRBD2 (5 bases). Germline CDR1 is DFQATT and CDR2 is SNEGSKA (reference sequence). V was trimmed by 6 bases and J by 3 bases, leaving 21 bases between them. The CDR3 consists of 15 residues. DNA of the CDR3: TGCAGTGCCCCGGTCTTTTTCCCACGGGACTACGAGCAGTACTTC. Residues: CSAPVFFPRDYEQYF.

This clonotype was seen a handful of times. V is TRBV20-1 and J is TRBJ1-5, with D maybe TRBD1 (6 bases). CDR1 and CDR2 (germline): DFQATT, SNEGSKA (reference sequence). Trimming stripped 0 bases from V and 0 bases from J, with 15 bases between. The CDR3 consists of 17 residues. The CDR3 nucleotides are TGCAGTGCTAGAGATGGACAGACACCCTATAGCAATCAGCCCCAGCATTTT. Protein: CSARDGQTPYSNQPQHF.

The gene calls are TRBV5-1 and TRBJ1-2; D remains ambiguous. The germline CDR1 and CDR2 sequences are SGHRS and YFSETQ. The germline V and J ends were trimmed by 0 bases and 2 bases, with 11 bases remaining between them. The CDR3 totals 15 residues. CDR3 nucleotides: TGCGCCAGCAGCTTGGCGACTGGGATGAACTATGGCTACACCTTC. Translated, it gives CASSLATGMNYGYTF.

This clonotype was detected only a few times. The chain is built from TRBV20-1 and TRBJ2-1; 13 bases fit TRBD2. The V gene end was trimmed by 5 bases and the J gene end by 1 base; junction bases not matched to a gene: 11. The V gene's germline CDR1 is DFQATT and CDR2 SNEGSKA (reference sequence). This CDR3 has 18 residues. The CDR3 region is CSARAGTSGMGSYNEQFF. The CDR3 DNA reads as TGCAGTGCTCGGGCCGGGACTAGCGGGATGGGGTCCTACAATGAGCAGTTCTTC.

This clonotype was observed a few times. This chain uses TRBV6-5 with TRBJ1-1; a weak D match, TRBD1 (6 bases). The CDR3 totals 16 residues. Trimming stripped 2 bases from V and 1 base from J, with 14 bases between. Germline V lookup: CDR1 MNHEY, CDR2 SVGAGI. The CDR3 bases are TGTGCCAGCAGTTACGGGTGGGTGGACAGGAACACTGAAGCTTTCTTT. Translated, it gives CASSYGWVDRNTEAFF.

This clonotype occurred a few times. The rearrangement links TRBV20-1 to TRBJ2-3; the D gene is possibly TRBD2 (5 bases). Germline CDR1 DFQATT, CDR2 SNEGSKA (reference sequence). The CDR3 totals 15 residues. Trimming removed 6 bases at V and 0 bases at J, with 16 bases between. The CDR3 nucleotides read TGCAGTGCGGAGGCAGCGATGGGGAGCACAGATACGCAGTATTTT. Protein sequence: CSAEAAMGSTDTQYF.

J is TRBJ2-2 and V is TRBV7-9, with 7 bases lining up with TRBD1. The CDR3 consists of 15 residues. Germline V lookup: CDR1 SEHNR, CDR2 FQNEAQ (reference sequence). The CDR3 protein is CAPKSRDSNTGELFF. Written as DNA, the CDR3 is TGTGCACCAAAAAGTCGGGACAGCAACACCGGGGAGCTGTTTTTT. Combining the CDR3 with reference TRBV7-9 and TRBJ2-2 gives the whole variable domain DTGVSQNPRHKITKRGQNVTFRCDPISEHNRLYWYRQTLGQGPEFLTYFQNEAQLEKSRLLSDRFSAERPKGSFSTLEIQRTEQGDSAMYLCAPKSRDSNTGELFFGEGSRLTVL.

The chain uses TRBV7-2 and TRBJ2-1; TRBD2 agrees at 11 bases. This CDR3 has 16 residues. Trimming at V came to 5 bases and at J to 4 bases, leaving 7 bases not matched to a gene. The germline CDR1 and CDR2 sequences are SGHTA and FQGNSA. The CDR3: CASSVSSGGIYNEQFF. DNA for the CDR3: TGTGCCAGCAGCGTTTCTAGCGGGGGGATTTACAATGAGCAGTTCTTC.

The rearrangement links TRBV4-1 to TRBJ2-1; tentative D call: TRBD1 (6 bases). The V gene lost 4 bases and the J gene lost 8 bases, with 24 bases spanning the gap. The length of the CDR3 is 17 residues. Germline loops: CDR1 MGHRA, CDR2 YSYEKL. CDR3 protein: CASSLISAGASPHEQFF. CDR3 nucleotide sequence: TGCGCCAGCAGCCTAATATCTGCAGGGGCGAGCCCCCATGAGCAGTTCTTC.

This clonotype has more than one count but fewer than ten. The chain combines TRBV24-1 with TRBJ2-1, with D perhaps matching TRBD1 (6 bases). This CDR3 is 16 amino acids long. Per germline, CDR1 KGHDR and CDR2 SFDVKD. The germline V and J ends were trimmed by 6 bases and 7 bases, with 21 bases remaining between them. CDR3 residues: CATSPADRGMGNEQFF. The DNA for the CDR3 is TGTGCCACCAGTCCGGCGGACAGAGGAATGGGGAATGAGCAGTTCTTC.

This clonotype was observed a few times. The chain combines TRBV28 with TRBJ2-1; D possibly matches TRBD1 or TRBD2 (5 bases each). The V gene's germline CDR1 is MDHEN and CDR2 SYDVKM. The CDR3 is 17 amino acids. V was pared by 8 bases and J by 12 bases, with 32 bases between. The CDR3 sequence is CASENGRGPSYNEGQFF. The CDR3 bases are TGTGCCAGCGAGAATGGTCGGGGACCGTCCTACAATGAGGGGCAGTTCTTC. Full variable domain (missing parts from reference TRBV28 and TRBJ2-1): DVKVTQSSRYLVKRTGEKVFLECVQDMDHENMFWYRQDPGLGLRLIYFSYDVKMKEKGDIPEGYSVSREKKERFSLILESASTNQTSMYLCASENGRGPSYNEGQFFGPGTRLTVL.

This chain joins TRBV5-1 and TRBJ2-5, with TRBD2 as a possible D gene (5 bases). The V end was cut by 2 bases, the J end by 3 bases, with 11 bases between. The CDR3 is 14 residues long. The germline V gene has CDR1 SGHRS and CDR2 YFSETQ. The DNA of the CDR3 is TGCGCCAGCAGCTTTAGCGCCTTCGAAGAGACCCAGTACTTC. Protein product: CASSFSAFEETQYF.

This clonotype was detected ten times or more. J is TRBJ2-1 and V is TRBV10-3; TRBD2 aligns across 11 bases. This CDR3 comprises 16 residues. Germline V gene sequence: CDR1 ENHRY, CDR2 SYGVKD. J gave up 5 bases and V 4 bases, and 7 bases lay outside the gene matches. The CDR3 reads CAISGEGLAGDNEQFF. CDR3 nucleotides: TGTGCCATCAGTGGGGAAGGACTAGCGGGTGACAATGAGCAGTTCTTC.

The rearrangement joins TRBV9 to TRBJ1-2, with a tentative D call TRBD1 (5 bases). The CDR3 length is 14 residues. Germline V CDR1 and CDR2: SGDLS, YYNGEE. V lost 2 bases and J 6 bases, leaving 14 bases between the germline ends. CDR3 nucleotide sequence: TGTGCCAGCAGCGTCCGGGACCCAGGAGATGGCTACACCTTC. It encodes CASSVRDPGDGYTF.

The CDR3 is CASSSGARGPEAFF. CDR3 bases: TGTGCCAGCAGTTCCGGGGCCAGGGGACCTGAAGCTTTCTTT. This chain joins TRBV12-3 or TRBV12-4 and TRBJ1-1; a possible D gene is TRBD1 (6 bases). There are 14 residues in the CDR3. V lost 4 bases and J lost 6, with 15 bases in between.

The CDR3 sequence is CAIRPSDSSSYNEQFF. The CDR3 region has the DNA TGTGCCATCAGGCCTAGCGACTCTAGCTCCTACAATGAGCAGTTCTTC. The rearrangement links TRBV10-3 to TRBJ2-1, with TRBD2 as a possible D gene (6 bases). The CDR3 consists of 16 residues. V lost 6 bases and J lost 0, with 15 bases in between. Germline V gene lookup returns CDR1 ENHRY and CDR2 SYGVKD.

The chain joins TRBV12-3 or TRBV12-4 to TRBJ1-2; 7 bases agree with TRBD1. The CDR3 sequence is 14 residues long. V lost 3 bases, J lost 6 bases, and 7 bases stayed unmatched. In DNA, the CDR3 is TGTGCCAGCAGTTTCGAGGCAGGGGGAAATGGCTACACCTTC. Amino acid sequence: CASSFEAGGNGYTF.

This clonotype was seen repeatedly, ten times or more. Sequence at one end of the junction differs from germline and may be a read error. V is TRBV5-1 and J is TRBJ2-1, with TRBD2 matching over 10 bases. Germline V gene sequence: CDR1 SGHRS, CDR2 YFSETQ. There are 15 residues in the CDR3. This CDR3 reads CASSLVAGGYNEQFF. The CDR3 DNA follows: TGTGCCAGCAGCTTAGTAGCGGGGGGCTACAATGAGCAGTTCTTC.